This T cell receptor beta chain was recovered during a study of cytomegalovirus exposure and HLA in healthy donors. Study as a whole: Tens of millions of unique TCRs from HLA-typed donors made up an early data release. Ancestry clustering placed about four fifths of approximately 370 genotyped donors in the Caucasian-associated cluster.

The CDR3 totals 15 residues. Trimming removed 8 bases at V and 2 bases at J, with 13 bases between. The germline CDR1 and CDR2 sequences are ENHRY and SYGVKD. At sampling all donors were nominally healthy, likely with unrecorded immune exposures. Amplification used 60 Vbeta primers and 13 Jbeta primers. Only in-frame clones appear in the TCRdb table, and some are missing; sequencing was by immunoSEQ multiplex PCR. The sample contains tens of thousands of clones, 78% of which appear only once. The origin of this receptor is a man aged 18 to 30 in good health and CMV-seropositive. The specimen was PBMCs. The gene calls are TRBV10-3 and TRBJ2-6, with D perhaps TRBD1 (6 bases). This CDR3 reads CAILQGRAGANVLTF. The CDR3 DNA sequence: TGTGCCATCTTACAGGGACGCGCTGGGGCCAACGTCCTGACTTTC.